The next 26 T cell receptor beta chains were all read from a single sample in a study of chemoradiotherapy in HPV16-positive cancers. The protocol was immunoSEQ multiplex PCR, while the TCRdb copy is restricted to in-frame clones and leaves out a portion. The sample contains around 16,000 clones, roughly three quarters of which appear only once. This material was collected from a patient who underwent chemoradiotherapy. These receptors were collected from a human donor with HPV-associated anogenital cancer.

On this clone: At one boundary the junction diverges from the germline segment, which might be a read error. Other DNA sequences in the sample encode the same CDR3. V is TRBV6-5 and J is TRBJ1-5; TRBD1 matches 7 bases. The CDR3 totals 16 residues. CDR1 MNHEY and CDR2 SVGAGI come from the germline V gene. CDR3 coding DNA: TGCGCCAGCAGTTACTCGGGAAGGGGGCTCTATCAGCCCCAGCATTTT. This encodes CASSYSGRGLYQPQHF.

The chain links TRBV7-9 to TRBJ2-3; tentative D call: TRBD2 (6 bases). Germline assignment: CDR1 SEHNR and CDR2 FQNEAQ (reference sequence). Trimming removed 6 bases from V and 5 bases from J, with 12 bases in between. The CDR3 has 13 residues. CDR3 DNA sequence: TGTGCCAGCAGTCGCGGGGATTTAGATACGCAGTATTTT. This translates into CASSRGDLDTQYF.

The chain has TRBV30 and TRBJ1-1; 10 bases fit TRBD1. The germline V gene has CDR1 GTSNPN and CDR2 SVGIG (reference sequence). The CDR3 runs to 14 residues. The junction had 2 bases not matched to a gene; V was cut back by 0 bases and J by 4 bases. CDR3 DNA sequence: TGTGCCTGGAGTGTAGGGACAGGGGTCACTGAAGCTTTCTTT. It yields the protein CAWSVGTGVTEAFF.

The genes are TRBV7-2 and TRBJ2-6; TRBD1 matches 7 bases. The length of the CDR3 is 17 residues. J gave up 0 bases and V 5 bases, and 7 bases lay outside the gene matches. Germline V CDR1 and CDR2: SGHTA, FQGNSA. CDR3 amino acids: CASSEQGWVSGANVLTF. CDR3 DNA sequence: TGTGCCAGCAGCGAACAGGGGTGGGTCTCTGGGGCCAACGTCCTGACTTTC.

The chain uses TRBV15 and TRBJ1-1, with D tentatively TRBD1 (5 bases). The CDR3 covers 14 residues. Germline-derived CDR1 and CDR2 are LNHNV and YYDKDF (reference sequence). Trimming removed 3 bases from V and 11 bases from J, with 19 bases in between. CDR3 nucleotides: TGTGCCACCAGCAGCCTTAAAAGCAGGGTTGACGCTTTCTTT. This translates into CATSSLKSRVDAFF.

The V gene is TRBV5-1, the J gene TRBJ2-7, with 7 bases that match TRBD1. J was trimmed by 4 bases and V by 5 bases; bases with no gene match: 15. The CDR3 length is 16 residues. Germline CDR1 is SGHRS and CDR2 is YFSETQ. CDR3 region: CASSGGPGQNKYEQYF. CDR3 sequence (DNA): TGCGCCAGCAGTGGGGGACCGGGACAGAATAAATACGAGCAGTACTTC.

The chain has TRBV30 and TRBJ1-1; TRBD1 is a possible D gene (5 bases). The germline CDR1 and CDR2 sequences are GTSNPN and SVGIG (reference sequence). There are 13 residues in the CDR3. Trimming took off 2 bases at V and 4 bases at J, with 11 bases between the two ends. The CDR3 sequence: CAWSSKGFTEAFF. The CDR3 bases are TGTGCCTGGAGTAGCAAGGGGTTCACTGAAGCTTTCTTT.

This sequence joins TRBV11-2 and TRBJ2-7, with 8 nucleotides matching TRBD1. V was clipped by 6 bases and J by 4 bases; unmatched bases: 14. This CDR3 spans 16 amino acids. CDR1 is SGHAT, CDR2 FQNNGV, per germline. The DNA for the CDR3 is TGTGCCAGCAGTACAGGGGGAACTGGGGGCCGTTACGAGCAGTACTTC. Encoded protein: CASSTGGTGGRYEQYF. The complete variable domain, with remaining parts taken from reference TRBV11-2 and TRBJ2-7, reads EAGVAQSPRYKIIEKRQSVAFWCNPISGHATLYWYQQILGQGPKLLIQFQNNGVVDDSQLPKDRFSAERLKGVDSTLKIQPAKLEDSAVYLCASSTGGTGGRYEQYFGPGTRLTVT.

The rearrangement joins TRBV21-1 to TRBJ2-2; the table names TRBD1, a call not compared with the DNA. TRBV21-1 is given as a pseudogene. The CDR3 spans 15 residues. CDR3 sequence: CASSKDRDNTGELFF. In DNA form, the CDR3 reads TGTGCCAGCAGCAAGGACAGGGATAACACCGGGGAGCTGTTTTTT.

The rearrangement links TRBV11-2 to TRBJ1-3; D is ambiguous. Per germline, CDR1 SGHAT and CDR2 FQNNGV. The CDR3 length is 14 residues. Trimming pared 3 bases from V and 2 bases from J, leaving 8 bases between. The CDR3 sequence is CASSLSGTGNTIYF. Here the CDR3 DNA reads TGTGCCAGCAGCTTGTCGGGGACTGGAAACACCATATATTTT.

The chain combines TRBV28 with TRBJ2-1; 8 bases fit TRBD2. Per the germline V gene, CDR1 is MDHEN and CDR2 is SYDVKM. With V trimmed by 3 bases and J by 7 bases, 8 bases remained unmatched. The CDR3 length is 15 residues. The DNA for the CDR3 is TGTGCCAGCAGTTTCCCCCGGGGGGGCAGGAATGAGCAGTTCTTC. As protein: CASSFPRGGRNEQFF.

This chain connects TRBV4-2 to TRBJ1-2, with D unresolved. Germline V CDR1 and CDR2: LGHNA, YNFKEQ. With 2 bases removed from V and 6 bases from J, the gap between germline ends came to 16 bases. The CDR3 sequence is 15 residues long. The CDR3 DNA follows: TGTGCCAGCAGCCAATTTGCCGAACGGAACAATGGCTACACCTTC. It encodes CASSQFAERNNGYTF.

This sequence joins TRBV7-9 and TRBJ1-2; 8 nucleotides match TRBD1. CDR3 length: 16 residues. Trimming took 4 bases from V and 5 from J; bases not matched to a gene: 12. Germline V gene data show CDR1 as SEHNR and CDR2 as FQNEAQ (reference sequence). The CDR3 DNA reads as TGTGCCAGCAGCTCCACCGCGGACAGGGTCCAATATGGCTACACCTTC. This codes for CASSSTADRVQYGYTF. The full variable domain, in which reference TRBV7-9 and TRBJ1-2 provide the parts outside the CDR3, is DTGVSQNPRHKITKRGQNVTFRCDPISEHNRLYWYRQTLGQGPEFLTYFQNEAQLEKSRLLSDRFSAERPKGSFSTLEIQRTEQGDSAMYLCASSSTADRVQYGYTFGSGTRLTVV.

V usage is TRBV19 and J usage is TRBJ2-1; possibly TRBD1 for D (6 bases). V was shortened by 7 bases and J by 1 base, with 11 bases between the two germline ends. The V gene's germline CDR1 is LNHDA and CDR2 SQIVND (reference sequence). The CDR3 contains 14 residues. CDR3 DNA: TGTGCCAGTACCCCCCAGGGGTCCTACAATGAGCAGTTCTTC. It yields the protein CASTPQGSYNEQFF.

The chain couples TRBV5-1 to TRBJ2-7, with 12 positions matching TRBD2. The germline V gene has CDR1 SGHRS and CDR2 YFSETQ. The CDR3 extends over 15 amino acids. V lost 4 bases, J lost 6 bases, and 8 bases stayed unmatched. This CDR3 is CASSPTSGGPTEQYF. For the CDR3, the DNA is TGCGCCAGCAGCCCGACTAGCGGGGGACCCACCGAGCAGTACTTC.

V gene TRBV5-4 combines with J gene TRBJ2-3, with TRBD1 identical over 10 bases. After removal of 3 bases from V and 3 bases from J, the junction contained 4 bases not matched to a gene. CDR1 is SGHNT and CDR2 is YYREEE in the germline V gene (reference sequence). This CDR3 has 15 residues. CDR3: CASSSGQGGTDTQYF. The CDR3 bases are TGTGCCAGCAGCTCCGGACAGGGGGGGACAGATACGCAGTATTTT.

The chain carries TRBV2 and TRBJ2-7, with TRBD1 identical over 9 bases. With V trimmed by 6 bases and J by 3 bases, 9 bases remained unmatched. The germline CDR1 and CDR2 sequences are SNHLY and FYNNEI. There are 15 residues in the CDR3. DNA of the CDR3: TGTGCCAGCAGAACCCCGGGACAGGGTAGCTACGAGCAGTACTTC. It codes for CASRTPGQGSYEQYF.

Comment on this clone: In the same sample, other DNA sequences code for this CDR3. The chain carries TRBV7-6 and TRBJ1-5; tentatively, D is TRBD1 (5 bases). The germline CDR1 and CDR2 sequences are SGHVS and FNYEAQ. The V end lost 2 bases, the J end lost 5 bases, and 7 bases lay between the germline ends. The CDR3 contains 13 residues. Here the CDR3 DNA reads TGTGCCAGCAGCTTACGCAGGGATCAGCCCCAGCATTTT. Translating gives CASSLRRDQPQHF.

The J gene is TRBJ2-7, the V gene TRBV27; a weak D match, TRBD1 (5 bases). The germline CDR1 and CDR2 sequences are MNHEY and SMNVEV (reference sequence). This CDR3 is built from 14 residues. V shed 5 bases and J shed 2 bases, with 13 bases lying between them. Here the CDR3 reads CASSLSQATYEQYF. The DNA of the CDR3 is TGTGCCAGCAGTCTTTCACAGGCGACCTACGAGCAGTACTTC.

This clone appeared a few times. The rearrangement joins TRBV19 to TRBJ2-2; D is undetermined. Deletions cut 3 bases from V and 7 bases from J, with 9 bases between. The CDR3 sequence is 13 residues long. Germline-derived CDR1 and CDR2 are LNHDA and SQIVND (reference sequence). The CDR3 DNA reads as TGTGCCAGTAGTATCGTGGATAACGGGGAGCTGTTTTTT. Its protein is CASSIVDNGELFF.

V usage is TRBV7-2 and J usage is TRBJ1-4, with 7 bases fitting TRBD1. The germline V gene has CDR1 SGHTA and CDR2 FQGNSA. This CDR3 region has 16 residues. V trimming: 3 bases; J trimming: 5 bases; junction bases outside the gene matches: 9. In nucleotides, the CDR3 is TGTGCCAGCAGCTTTCAGCCCGGGACAGAAAATGAAAAACTGTTTTTT. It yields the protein CASSFQPGTENEKLFF.

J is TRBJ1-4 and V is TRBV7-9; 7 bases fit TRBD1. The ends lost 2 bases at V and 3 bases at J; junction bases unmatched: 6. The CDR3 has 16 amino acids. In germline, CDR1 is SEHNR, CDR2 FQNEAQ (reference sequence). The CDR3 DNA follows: TGTGCCAGCAGCTTAACGATGCAGGGGGCTAATGAAAAACTGTTTTTT. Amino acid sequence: CASSLTMQGANEKLFF.

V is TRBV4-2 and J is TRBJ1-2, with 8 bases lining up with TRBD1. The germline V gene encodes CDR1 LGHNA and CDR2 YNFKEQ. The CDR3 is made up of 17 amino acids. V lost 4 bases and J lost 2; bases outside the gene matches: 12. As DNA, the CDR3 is TGTGCCAGCAGCCCCACCCCAGGGGGCGCCTGGAACTATGGCTACACCTTC. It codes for CASSPTPGGAWNYGYTF.

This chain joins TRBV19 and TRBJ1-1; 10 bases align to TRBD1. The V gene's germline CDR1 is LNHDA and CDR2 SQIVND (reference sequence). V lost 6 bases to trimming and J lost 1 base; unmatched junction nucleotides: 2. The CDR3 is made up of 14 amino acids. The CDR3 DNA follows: TGTGCCAGTAGCCGGGACAGGGGGAACACTGAAGCTTTCTTT. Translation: CASSRDRGNTEAFF.

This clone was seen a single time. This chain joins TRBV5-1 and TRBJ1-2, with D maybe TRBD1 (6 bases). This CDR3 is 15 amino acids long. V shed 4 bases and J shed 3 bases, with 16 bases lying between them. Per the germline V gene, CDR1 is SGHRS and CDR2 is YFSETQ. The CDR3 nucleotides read TGCGCCAGCAGCGACTCACCGGGGGGCGACTATGGCTACACCTTC. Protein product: CASSDSPGGDYGYTF. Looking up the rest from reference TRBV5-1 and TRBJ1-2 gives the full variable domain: KAGVTQTPRYLIKTRGQQVTLSCSPISGHRSVSWYQQTPGQGLQFLFEYFSETQRNKGNFPGRFSGRQFSNSRSEMNVSTLELGDSALYLCASSDSPGGDYGYTFGSGTRLTVV.

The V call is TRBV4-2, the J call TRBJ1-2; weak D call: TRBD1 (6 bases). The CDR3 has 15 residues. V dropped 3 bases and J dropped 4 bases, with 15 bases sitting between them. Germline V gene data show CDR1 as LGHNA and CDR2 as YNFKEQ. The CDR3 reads CASSQGAQGGYGYTF. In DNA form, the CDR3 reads TGTGCCAGCAGCCAGGGGGCCCAAGGGGGCTATGGCTACACCTTC.